Here is one T cell receptor beta chain with its context. What it binds is not known. This record belongs to a study of T cells in narcolepsy. Study results and caveats: Autoreactive clone sequences were missing from some blood memory CD4+ repertoires. Autoreactive HCRT-specific and TRIB2-specific clonotypes were marked in same-patient CSF-versus-blood CD4+ comparisons. Blood of same and different patients, but not healthy controls, reportedly held recurring autoreactive clonotypes.

Assay: immunoSEQ multiplex PCR; the TCRdb copy retains only in-frame clones and omits some. The table shows approximately 25,000 clones, with 70% to 80% occurring only once. The V end lost 5 bases, the J end lost 0 bases, and 13 bases lay between the germline ends. Germline values: CDR1 MNHNY, CDR2 SVGAGI (reference sequence). CDR3 length equals 15 residues. This clonotype was obtained from a human donor in good health. The chain uses TRBV6-6 and TRBJ1-1, with D unclear. Input material: memory (CD45RA-) CD4+ T cells from blood. CDR3 sequence: CASSNRRSLNTEAFF. The CDR3 DNA sequence: TGTGCCAGCAGTAACCGTCGGAGCCTGAACACTGAAGCTTTCTTT.